This record looks at one T cell receptor (beta chain) sequence and its context. Its antigen is not identified. This sample stems from a study of glioma-infiltrating T cells after dendritic cell vaccination. Study summary: Patients received autologous tumor lysate-pulsed dendritic cell vaccination between the early 2000s and the early 2010s.

Study-wide points: The cohort had few patients with full blood and tumor sets.

The PCR used 60 V beta and 13 J beta primers. Libraries were prepared by immunoSEQ multiplex PCR; TCRdb keeps only in-frame clonotypes and omits some of them. The sample carries 50,000 to 75,000 clones, over 65% recorded once. Time point defined: after dendritic cell vaccination, including at tumor progression/relapse. V gave up 7 bases and J gave up 5 bases; unmatched junction bases: 10. There are 14 residues in the CDR3. Looked up from germline, CDR1 is MDHEN and CDR2 is SYDVKM. The sequence derives from a human donor with glioblastoma. Sequencing used blood, obtained after dendritic cell vaccination. The chain combines TRBV28 with TRBJ1-1; the match to TRBD1 covers 7 bases. The CDR3 DNA is TGTGCCAGCATTAGACAGGGTGAGGGGACTGAAGCTTTCTTT. Amino acids: CASIRQGEGTEAFF. Together with reference TRBV28 and TRBJ1-1, the CDR3 gives the full variable domain: DVKVTQSSRYLVKRTGEKVFLECVQDMDHENMFWYRQDPGLGLRLIYFSYDVKMKEKGDIPEGYSVSREKKERFSLILESASTNQTSMYLCASIRQGEGTEAFFGQGTRLTVV.